This is a list of T cell receptor beta chains from one sample in a study of control samples from healthy donors and cancer patients. The method was immunoSEQ multiplex PCR; TCRdb's version includes in-frame clones alone and lacks a portion of them. This table holds 100,000 or so clones, approximately 82% found once. The sequencing input was blood. These TCRs come from a woman aged 60-75 years in good health. Each CDR3 is given with its conserved first and last residue. The D gene is left open where the match is weak. The listing skips clone size in some rows; elsewhere it reads once, few, many or a size class.

CASSDTSGSDTQYF	TGTGCCAGCAGCGACACTAGCGGATCAGATACGCAGTATTTT	TRBV7-9	TRBJ2-3	.	TRBD2
CASSLGGAGLFYEQYF	TGTGCCAGCAGCCTCGGGGGGGCGGGCCTCTTCTACGAGCAGTACTTC	TRBV11-2	TRBJ2-7	.	TRBD2
CASSLSGVSEQFF	TGTGCCAGCAGTTTATCGGGGGTCAGTGAGCAGTTCTTC	TRBV28	TRBJ2-1	.	.
CASRRTSGRENEQFF	TGTGCCAGCAGGAGGACTAGCGGGAGGGAGAATGAGCAGTTCTTC	TRBV6-5	TRBJ2-1	.	TRBD2
CASSMEGTQPQHF	TGTGCCAGTAGTATGGAGGGGACTCAGCCCCAGCATTTT	TRBV19	TRBJ1-5	.	.
CASSTVAGGRYEQYF	TGTGCCAGTAGTACCGTAGCGGGAGGGCGGTACGAGCAGTACTTC	TRBV19	TRBJ2-7	.	TRBD2
CASSQVSGNTEAFF	TGTGCCAGCAGCCAAGTCTCCGGGAACACTGAAGCTTTCTTT	TRBV3-1/TRBV3-2	TRBJ1-1	.	.
CASSASGTGYSNQPQHF	TGTGCCAGCAGCGCGAGTGGGACAGGGTATAGCAATCAGCCCCAGCATTTT	TRBV7-9	TRBJ1-5	.	TRBD1
CASSLGTGTEQYF	TGTGCCAGCAGTTTAGGGACAGGGACCGAGCAGTACTTC	TRBV27	TRBJ2-7	.	TRBD1
CASSQPVGEQETQYF	TGTGCCAGCAGCCAACCGGTCGGGGAGCAAGAGACCCAGTACTTC	TRBV3-1/TRBV3-2	TRBJ2-5	once	.
CASTLRGGTGDEKLFF	TGTGCCAGCACCCTCCGCGGCGGGACAGGGGATGAAAAACTGTTTTTT	TRBV2	TRBJ1-4	.	TRBD1
CASSSRFTGTSGRNEQFF	TGTGCCAGCAGCTCCCGTTTTACCGGGACTAGCGGGCGGAATGAGCAGTTCTTC	TRBV5-4	TRBJ2-1	.	TRBD2